These 22 T cell receptor beta chains share one sample of origin, sequenced in a study of T cells in Graves' hyperthyroidism and ophthalmopathy. RNA transcripts served as the template for amplifying TCR beta CDR3 regions. Researchers ran a first-round RT-PCR on the TCR CDR3 using the HTBI primer set. Via MiXCR, TCRdb re-called the multiplex PCR reads, giving one row per CDR3 protein. The sample includes around 300,000 distinct CDR3 sequences, about an eighth seen only once; the top ten take roughly 35%. The sequenced sample was blood. These receptors all come from a woman aged 40 to 50 with Graves' ophthalmopathy.

The rearrangement uses TRBV14 and TRBJ2-5; TRBD1 aligns across 8 bases. The germline V gene encodes CDR1 SGHDN and CDR2 FVKESK. This CDR3 spans 15 amino acids. The trim removed 5 bases at V and 3 bases at J, leaving 8 bases unmatched. The CDR3: CASSKGQDFEETQYF. The DNA of the CDR3 is TGTGCCAGCAGCAAGGGACAGGACTTCGAAGAGACCCAGTACTTC.

This CDR3 reads CATSVEKIIPSTDTQYF. Written as DNA, the CDR3 is TGTGCCACCAGTGTTGAGAAAATTATACCTAGCACAGATACGCAGTATTTT. This chain links TRBV24-1 with TRBJ2-3; D gene uncertain. CDR3 length: 17 amino acids. V lost 5 bases, J lost 0 bases, and 17 bases lay in between. In germline, CDR1 is KGHDR, CDR2 SFDVKD.

This clonotype was found many times. The chain uses TRBV28 and TRBJ2-1, with D maybe TRBD1 (5 bases). Trimming pared 1 base from V and 0 bases from J, leaving 10 bases between. The CDR3 consists of 16 residues. Per the germline V gene, CDR1 is MDHEN and CDR2 is SYDVKM. The CDR3 region has the DNA TGTGCCAGCAGTTTATCCCAAGACAGCTCCTACAATGAGCAGTTCTTC. It specifies CASSLSQDSSYNEQFF.

Comments on this clonotype: Germline and junction disagree at one end, which may indicate a read error. The chain combines TRBV30 with TRBJ2-3; D is tentatively TRBD1 or TRBD2 (6 bases each). CDR1 is GTSNPN and CDR2 is SVGIG in the germline V gene (reference sequence). The CDR3 has 13 amino acids. Here the CDR3 reads CAWSSGATDMQYF. The CDR3 DNA sequence: TGTGCCTGGAGTTCGGGGGCCACAGATATGCAGTATTTT.

This clonotype was recorded many times. The chain uses TRBV11-2 and TRBJ1-6; no firm D call. V was trimmed by 0 bases and J by 5 bases, leaving 2 bases between them. There are 13 residues in the CDR3. Germline V gene sequence: CDR1 SGHAT, CDR2 FQNNGV. The CDR3 bases are TGTGCCAGCAGCTTAGAACATAATTCACCCCTCCACTTT. Translating gives CASSLEHNSPLHF.

Concerning this clonotype: A read error may be the cause here, since a much bigger clone is one base away. The rearrangement uses TRBV9 and TRBJ1-2, with 9 bases lining up with TRBD1. Germline assignment: CDR1 SGDLS and CDR2 YYNGEE. V shed 7 bases, J shed 7 bases, and the junction held 14 bases outside the gene matches. This CDR3 contains 15 residues. The CDR3 DNA reads TGTGCCAGCCGCGCGGGACAGGGTGCCGAGAGTGGCTACACCTTC. It encodes CASRAGQGAESGYTF.

This clonotype appeared a few times. V gene TRBV6-1 combines with J gene TRBJ1-2; D gene ambiguous. Looked up from germline, CDR1 is MNHNS and CDR2 is SASEGT. Trimming stripped 4 bases from V and 7 bases from J, with 4 bases between. The CDR3 contains 10 residues. As DNA, the CDR3 is TGTGCCAGCAGTGTTTCTGGCTACACCTTC. It translates to CASSVSGYTF.

This clonotype was detected ten times or more. The chain is built from TRBV29-1 and TRBJ2-1, with D uncertain. Germline V gives CDR1 SQVTM, CDR2 ANQGSEA. This CDR3 contains 14 residues. V was clipped by 5 bases and J by 7 bases, with 18 bases between them. The CDR3 region is CSVRGGALGNEQFF. In DNA form, the CDR3 reads TGCAGCGTTCGTGGCGGTGCCCTCGGTAATGAGCAGTTCTTC.

The sample holds many counts of this clonotype. The V gene is TRBV28, the J gene TRBJ1-6, with a possible D match to TRBD1 (5 bases). Trimming cost V 5 bases and J 10 bases, with 15 bases left between them. This CDR3 is built from 14 residues. CDR1 is MDHEN and CDR2 is SYDVKM in the germline V gene. CDR3 sequence (DNA): TGTGCCAGCAGTCCCCCAGGGCGAGGGTCACCCCTCCACTTT. This translates into CASSPPGRGSPLHF.

This clonotype came up a few times. A read error may explain this, as a much larger clone is one base away. This chain uses TRBV10-2 with TRBJ1-1, with D unresolved. The CDR3 sequence is 13 residues long. CDR1 WSHSY and CDR2 SAAADI come from the germline V gene. The CDR3 sequence is CASSEHRVTEASF. CDR3 coding DNA: TGCGCCAGCAGTGAGCACCGGGTCACTGAAGCTTCCTTT.

In this sample, this clonotype is medium-sized (0.01 to 0.1%). The chain has TRBV27 and TRBJ2-3; D is perhaps TRBD1 or TRBD2 (5 bases each). Trimming shortened V by 3 bases and J by 5 bases, and 15 bases separated the two germline ends. Germline values: CDR1 MNHEY, CDR2 SMNVEV (reference sequence). The CDR3 is made up of 15 amino acids. The CDR3 nucleotides read TGTGCCAGCAGTTTCACCGGGACCTTAGGAGATACGCAGTATTTT. Residues: CASSFTGTLGDTQYF.

This clonotype was seen repeatedly, ten times or more. The chain has TRBV20-1 and TRBJ2-3; TRBD2 agrees at 8 bases. The length of the CDR3 is 15 residues. Looked up from germline, CDR1 is DFQATT and CDR2 is SNEGSKA (reference sequence). The trim removed 7 bases at V and 1 base at J, leaving 10 bases unmatched. The chain's CDR3 is CSGTEREGGTDTQYF. For the CDR3, the DNA is TGCAGTGGAACTGAACGGGAGGGTGGCACAGATACGCAGTATTTT.

This clonotype occurred many times. This sequence joins TRBV11-2 and TRBJ2-2; D might be TRBD1 (5 bases). V was trimmed by 1 base and J by 5 bases, leaving 11 bases between them. CDR3 size: 15 residues. CDR1 SGHAT and CDR2 FQNNGV come from the germline V gene. The CDR3 is CASSLVGPRTGELFF. In DNA, the CDR3 is TGTGCCAGCAGCTTAGTGGGGCCAAGGACCGGGGAGCTGTTTTTT.

This clonotype was found many times. The V and J genes are TRBV6-1 and TRBJ1-2; D not certain. Germline assignment: CDR1 MNHNS and CDR2 SASEGT. Trimming left V 6 bases short and J 0 bases short, with 20 bases between. This CDR3 is 17 amino acids long. This CDR3 reads CASSWSLSSSSNYGYTF. The CDR3, as DNA: TGTGCCAGCAGCTGGTCCCTTTCCTCGTCGTCTAACTATGGCTACACCTTC.

This clonotype showed up many times. V and J are TRBV12-5 and TRBJ2-1, with D maybe TRBD1 (5 bases). The germline V gene encodes CDR1 LGHNT and CDR2 FRNRAP. This CDR3 has 12 residues. V dropped 3 bases and J dropped 7 bases, with 7 bases sitting between them. The CDR3 DNA reads as TGTGCTAGTGGTTTTGGGGCGAATGAGCAGTTCTTC. It specifies CASGFGANEQFF.

Many counts were recorded for this clonotype. This rearrangement joins TRBV18 to TRBJ2-1; D is ambiguous. This CDR3 has 11 amino acids. The V and J ends lost 6 bases and 7 bases respectively, with 7 bases between them. Germline-derived CDR1 and CDR2 are KGHSH and LQKENI. CDR3 sequence: CASSQQNEQFF. The CDR3 DNA is TGTGCCAGCTCCCAGCAAAATGAGCAGTTCTTC.

This clonotype was recorded at least ten times. The chain employs TRBV28 and TRBJ2-1; TRBD2 agrees at 9 bases. CDR1 and CDR2 (germline): MDHEN, SYDVKM. The CDR3 has 18 amino acids. The V segment lost 5 bases and the J segment 8 bases; nucleotides outside the gene matches: 19. The CDR3 DNA follows: TGTGCCAGCAGTCCCGAAGCGGTAGCGGGAGTAGGTTACTATGAGCAGTTCTTC. Protein product: CASSPEAVAGVGYYEQFF.

This clonotype was seen at least ten times. The genes are TRBV14 and TRBJ2-7; D gene unclear. Germline loops: CDR1 SGHDN, CDR2 FVKESK. The CDR3 extends over 15 amino acids. Trimming pared 4 bases from V and 2 bases from J, leaving 15 bases between. The CDR3 DNA follows: TGTGCCAGCAGCCCATCAGGCAGGCCCCCCTACGAGCAGTACTTC. Protein sequence: CASSPSGRPPYEQYF.

The table lists this clonotype with many counts. This sequence joins TRBV9 and TRBJ1-1; D gene ambiguous. Deletions cut 4 bases from V and 1 base from J, with 8 bases between. The germline gives CDR1 SGDLS, CDR2 YYNGEE. This CDR3 contains 13 residues. The CDR3 bases are TGTGCCAGCAGCCGCCGACAGAACACTGAAGCTTTCTTT. Its protein is CASSRRQNTEAFF.

This clonotype was counted at least ten times. The CDR3 loop is CASSSWTGRGDEQFF. CDR3 coding DNA: TGTGCCAGCAGTTCCTGGACAGGGCGGGGGGATGAGCAGTTCTTC. The chain couples TRBV28 to TRBJ2-1; D possibly uses TRBD1 or TRBD2 (8 bases each). V dropped 4 bases and J dropped 8 bases, with 18 bases sitting between them. The CDR3 loop spans 15 amino acids. CDR1 and CDR2 (germline): MDHEN, SYDVKM.

In regard to this clonotype: With a much larger clone just one base away, this may be a read error. V usage is TRBV29-1 and J usage is TRBJ2-7, with 8 bases fitting TRBD2. The CDR3 is made up of 13 amino acids. Germline V gene sequence: CDR1 SQVTM, CDR2 ANQGSEA. The CDR3 region is CSAGAGGSHEQYF. In nucleotides, the CDR3 is TGCAGCGCGGGGGCGGGAGGCTCCCACGAGCAGTACTTC.

The chain combines TRBV10-3 with TRBJ2-5, with 8 bases fitting TRBD2. With 7 bases clipped from V and 1 base from J, the junction kept 14 bases outside the gene matches. This CDR3 comprises 17 residues. Germline V CDR1 and CDR2: ENHRY, SYGVKD. CDR3 amino acids: CAITQTGAGVGQETQYF. The CDR3 DNA sequence: TGTGCCATCACCCAGACAGGAGCGGGGGTGGGCCAAGAGACCCAGTACTTC.